One sample yielded the 6 T cell receptor beta chains listed below, sequenced in a study of beta chain features in type 1 diabetes. The study, taken as a whole, reports: Moderately but significantly shorter TCRB CDR3s were found in Type 1 diabetes patients in all four CD4+ subsets.

Reverse transcribing all isolated RNA meant expressed TCRB transcripts were sequenced. The assay was immunoSEQ multiplex PCR, and TCRdb's table has in-frame clones only and misses some. Of approximately 52,000 clones listed, about three fifths are singletons. These receptors have no identified antigens. Sequencing input: stem cell memory CD4+ T cells from blood. Source of these receptors: a woman in her twenties or thirties with type 1 diabetes.

The V and J genes are TRBV2 and TRBJ1-1; 9 positions agree with TRBD1. Per the germline V gene, CDR1 is SNHLY and CDR2 is FYNNEI. After removal of 11 bases from V and 6 bases from J, the junction contained 10 bases not matched to a gene. The CDR3 consists of 13 residues. DNA of the CDR3: TGTGCCGGATCCCGACAGGGGGGCGCTGAAGCTTTCTTT. This sequence encodes CAGSRQGGAEAFF.

The genes are TRBV11-3 and TRBJ2-5; perhaps TRBD2 as D (6 bases). V was shortened by 0 bases and J by 3 bases, with 11 bases between the two germline ends. The germline V gene encodes CDR1 SGHNT and CDR2 YENEEA. The CDR3 consists of 15 residues. The CDR3 loop reads CASSLDQTREETQYF. The CDR3 DNA follows: TGTGCCAGCAGCTTAGATCAGACTAGAGAAGAGACCCAGTACTTC.

This sequence joins TRBV2 and TRBJ1-5; 7 bases match TRBD1. Trimming took 6 bases from V and 6 from J; bases not matched to a gene: 8. CDR3 size: 14 residues. CDR1 and CDR2 from the germline V gene are SNHLY and FYNNEI. As DNA, the CDR3 is TGTGCCAGCAGCCAGGGACAGTACGGTCAGCCCCAGCATTTT. This codes for CASSQGQYGQPQHF.

In this sample, this clone turned up a few times. The J gene is TRBJ2-7, the V gene TRBV28; tentatively, D is TRBD2 (5 bases). This CDR3 comprises 14 residues. The germline CDR1 and CDR2 sequences are MDHEN and SYDVKM. V lost 8 bases to trimming and J lost 2 bases, with 16 bases between them. CDR3 loop: CASGRRYQAYEQYF. CDR3 in DNA: TGTGCCAGCGGCCGGAGGTACCAAGCCTACGAGCAGTACTTC.

For this clone: Other DNA sequences from this sample encode an identical CDR3 as well. The chain employs TRBV29-1 and TRBJ1-1; D is unclear. V dropped 4 bases and J dropped 0 bases, with 9 bases sitting between them. The CDR3 totals 13 residues. Germline V gives CDR1 SQVTM, CDR2 ANQGSEA. The CDR3 bases are TGCAGCGTTGGGAGAGGCATGAACACTGAAGCTTTCTTT. Translating gives CSVGRGMNTEAFF.

V gene TRBV2 combines with J gene TRBJ1-1; tentatively, D is TRBD1 (6 bases). This CDR3 comprises 13 residues. Trimming left V 6 bases short and J 5 bases short, with 13 bases between. The germline gives CDR1 SNHLY, CDR2 FYNNEI. The CDR3 here is CASRAGEVTEAFF. CDR3 in DNA: TGTGCCAGCAGGGCAGGGGAAGTGACTGAAGCTTTCTTT.